This TCR beta chain was found in a study of somatic mutations in cytotoxic T cells in rheumatoid arthritis. The study, taken as a whole, reports: Each of about an eighth of the roughly 60 patients had a largest CD8+ clone that made up more than 20% of CD8+ cells. The study found CD8+ clonality increased with age in rheumatoid arthritis patients, not healthy controls.

Only in-frame clones appear in the TCRdb table, and some are missing; sequencing was by immunoSEQ multiplex PCR. The sample records roughly 20,000 clones, 65% to 85% being singletons. Both CD4+ and CD8+ cells were separated through positive magnetic bead selection, and their purity was verified using flow cytometry. Concerning this clone: Antigen unknown.

CDR3 length: 16 amino acids. V was clipped by 0 bases and J by 2 bases, with 10 bases between them. CDR1 is SNHLY, CDR2 FYNNEI, per germline. The source material was CD8+ T cells sorted from blood. This chain connects TRBV2 to TRBJ1-4; D remains ambiguous. This TCR came from an adult with rheumatoid arthritis. The DNA for the CDR3 is TGTGCCAGCAGTGAAGCGACGGGGAGCACTAATGAAAAACTGTTTTTT. Residues: CASSEATGSTNEKLFF.